This record concerns one TCR beta chain sequence. Its antigen is unidentified. This sample stems from a study of T cell responses to AZD1222 COVID-19 vaccine. Study-wide findings and caveats: Reports indicate that nearly half of spike-specific TCRs are directed at unmutated variant regions.

Produced via immunoSEQ multiplex PCR; TCRdb's table is partial and in-frame only. The data show roughly 150,000 clones, around 89% seen once. The source material was peripheral blood, sampled on day 0 of AZD1222 vaccination. This TCR derives from an adult in good health.

DNA for the CDR3: TGTGCCAGCAGCTTAGTAGGGGGGGCGAACTATGGCTACACCTTC. Amino acids: CASSLVGGANYGYTF. The chain links TRBV11-2 to TRBJ1-2; D possibly corresponds to TRBD1 (6 bases). Trimming shortened V by 1 base and J by 2 bases, and 11 bases separated the two germline ends. Germline CDR1 SGHAT, CDR2 FQNNGV. The CDR3 loop spans 15 amino acids.